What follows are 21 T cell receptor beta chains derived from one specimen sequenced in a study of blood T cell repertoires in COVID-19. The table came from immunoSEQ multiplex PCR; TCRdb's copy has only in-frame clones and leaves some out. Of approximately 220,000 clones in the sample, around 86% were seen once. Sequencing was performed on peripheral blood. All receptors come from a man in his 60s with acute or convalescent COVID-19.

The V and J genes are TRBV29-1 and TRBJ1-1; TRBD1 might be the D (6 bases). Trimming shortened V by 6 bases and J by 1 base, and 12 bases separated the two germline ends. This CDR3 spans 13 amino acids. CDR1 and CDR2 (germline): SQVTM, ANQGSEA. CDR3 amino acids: CSVHRDTNTEAFF. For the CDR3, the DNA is TGCAGCGTCCACCGGGACACGAACACTGAAGCTTTCTTT. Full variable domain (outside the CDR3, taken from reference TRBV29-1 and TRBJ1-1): SAVISQKPSRDICQRGTSLTIQCQVDSQVTMMFWYRQQPGQSLTLIATANQGSEATYESGFVIDKFPISRPNLTFSTLTVSNMSPEDSSIYLCSVHRDTNTEAFFGQGTRLTVV.

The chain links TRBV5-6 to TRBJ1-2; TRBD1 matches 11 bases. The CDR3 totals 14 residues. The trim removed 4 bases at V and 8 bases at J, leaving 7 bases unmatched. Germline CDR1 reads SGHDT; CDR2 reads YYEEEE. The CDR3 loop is CASSPGQGARGYTF. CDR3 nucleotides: TGTGCCAGCAGCCCAGGACAGGGGGCGAGGGGCTACACCTTC. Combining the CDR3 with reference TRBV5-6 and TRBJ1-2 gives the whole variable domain DAGVTQSPTHLIKTRGQQVTLRCSPKSGHDTVSWYQQALGQGPQFIFQYYEEEERQRGNFPDRFSGHQFPNYSSELNVNALLLGDSALYLCASSPGQGARGYTFGSGTRLTVV.

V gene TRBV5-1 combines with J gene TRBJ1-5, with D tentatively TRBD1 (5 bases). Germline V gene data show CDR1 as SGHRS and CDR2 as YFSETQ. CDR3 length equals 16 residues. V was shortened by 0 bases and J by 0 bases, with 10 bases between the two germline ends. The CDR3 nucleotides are TGCGCCAGCAGCTTGGGGTCGGGGGGTAGCAATCAGCCCCAGCATTTT. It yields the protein CASSLGSGGSNQPQHF.

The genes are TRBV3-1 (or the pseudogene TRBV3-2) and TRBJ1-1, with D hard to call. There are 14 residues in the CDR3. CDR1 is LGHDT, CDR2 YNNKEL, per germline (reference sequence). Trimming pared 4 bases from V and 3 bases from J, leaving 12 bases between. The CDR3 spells CASSPRLSDTEAFF. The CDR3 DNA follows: TGTGCCAGCAGCCCCAGGCTGTCGGACACTGAAGCTTTCTTT.

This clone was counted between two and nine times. The CDR3: CASSHGQGSNQPQHF. CDR3 nucleotides: TGCGCCAGCAGCCACGGACAGGGTAGCAATCAGCCCCAGCATTTT. The chain carries TRBV4-3 and TRBJ1-5; 8 bases match TRBD1. The ends lost 3 bases at V and 0 bases at J; junction bases unmatched: 1. The V gene's germline CDR1 is LGHNA and CDR2 YSLEER. This CDR3 has 15 amino acids.

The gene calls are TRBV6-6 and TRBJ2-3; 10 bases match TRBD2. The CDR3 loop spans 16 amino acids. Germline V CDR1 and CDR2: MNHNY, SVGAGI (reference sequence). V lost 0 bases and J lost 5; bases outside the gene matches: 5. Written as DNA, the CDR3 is TGTGCCAGCAGTTACTCAAGCGGGGGGGCGAGAGATACGCAGTATTTT. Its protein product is CASSYSSGGARDTQYF.

The DNA for the CDR3 is TGTGCCAGCACCTTCGGGGGGGCCGAGACCCAGTACTTC. Protein: CASTFGGAETQYF. This chain uses TRBV12-3 or TRBV12-4 with TRBJ2-5, with 8 bases that match TRBD2. The CDR3 runs to 13 residues. The J segment lost 5 bases and the V segment lost 7 bases, leaving 6 bases of the junction unmatched.

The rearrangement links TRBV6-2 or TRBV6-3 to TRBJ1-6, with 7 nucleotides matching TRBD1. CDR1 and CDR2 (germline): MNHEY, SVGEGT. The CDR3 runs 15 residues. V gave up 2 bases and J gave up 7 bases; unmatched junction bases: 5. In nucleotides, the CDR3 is TGTGCCAGCAGTTACCGGGACAGACTAAATTCACCCCTCCACTTT. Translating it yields CASSYRDRLNSPLHF.

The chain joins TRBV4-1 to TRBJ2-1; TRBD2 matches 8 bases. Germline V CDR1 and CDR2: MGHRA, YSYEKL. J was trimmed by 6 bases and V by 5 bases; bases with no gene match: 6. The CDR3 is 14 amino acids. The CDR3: CASSTGLVTNEQFF. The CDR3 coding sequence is TGCGCCAGCAGCACGGGACTAGTAACCAATGAGCAGTTCTTC.

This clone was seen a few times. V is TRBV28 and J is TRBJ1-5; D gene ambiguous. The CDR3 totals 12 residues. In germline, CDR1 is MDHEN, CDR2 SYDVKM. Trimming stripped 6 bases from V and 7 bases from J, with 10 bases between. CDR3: CASRVVEQPQHF. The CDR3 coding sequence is TGTGCCAGCAGAGTAGTAGAGCAGCCCCAGCATTTT. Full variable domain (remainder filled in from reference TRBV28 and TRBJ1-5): DVKVTQSSRYLVKRTGEKVFLECVQDMDHENMFWYRQDPGLGLRLIYFSYDVKMKEKGDIPEGYSVSREKKERFSLILESASTNQTSMYLCASRVVEQPQHFGDGTRLSIL.

The CDR3 sequence is CASRGQGERTDTQYF. The CDR3 DNA follows: TGTGCCAGCAGGGGACAGGGGGAAAGGACAGATACGCAGTATTTT. The V and J genes are TRBV6-5 and TRBJ2-3; 11 nucleotides line up with TRBD1. Trimming took 6 bases from V and 3 from J; bases not matched to a gene: 5. CDR1 and CDR2 from the germline V gene are MNHEY and SVGAGI. This CDR3 contains 15 residues.

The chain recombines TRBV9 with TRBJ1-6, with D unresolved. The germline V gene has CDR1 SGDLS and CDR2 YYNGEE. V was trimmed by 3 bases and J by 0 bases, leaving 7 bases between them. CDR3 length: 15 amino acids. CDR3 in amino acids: CASSGPSSYNSPLHF. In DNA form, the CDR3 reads TGTGCCAGCAGCGGACCTAGCTCCTATAATTCACCCCTCCACTTT. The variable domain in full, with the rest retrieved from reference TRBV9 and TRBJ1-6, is DSGVTQTPKHLITATGQRVTLRCSPRSGDLSVYWYQQSLDQGLQFLIQYYNGEERAKGNILERFSAQQFPDLHSELNLSSLELGDSALYFCASSGPSSYNSPLHFGNGTRLTVT.

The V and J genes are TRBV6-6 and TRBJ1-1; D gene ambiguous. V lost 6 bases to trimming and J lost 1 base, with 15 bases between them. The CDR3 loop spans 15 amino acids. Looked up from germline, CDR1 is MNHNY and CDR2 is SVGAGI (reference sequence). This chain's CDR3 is CASSPPLEKNTEAFF. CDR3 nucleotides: TGTGCCAGCAGCCCTCCCCTGGAGAAGAACACTGAAGCTTTCTTT.

In DNA form, the CDR3 reads TGTGCCAGCAGCGGCCGACAGGACCTCCTTGGAAAACTGTTTTTT. This translates into CASSGRQDLLGKLFF. The chain combines TRBV7-9 with TRBJ1-4, with TRBD1 as a possible D gene (6 bases). Deletions cut 5 bases from V and 10 bases from J, with 20 bases between. This CDR3 has 15 amino acids. CDR1 is SEHNR and CDR2 is FQNEAQ in the germline V gene (reference sequence). The full variable domain, in which reference TRBV7-9 and TRBJ1-4 provide the parts outside the CDR3, is DTGVSQNPRHKITKRGQNVTFRCDPISEHNRLYWYRQTLGQGPEFLTYFQNEAQLEKSRLLSDRFSAERPKGSFSTLEIQRTEQGDSAMYLCASSGRQDLLGKLFFGSGTQLSVL.

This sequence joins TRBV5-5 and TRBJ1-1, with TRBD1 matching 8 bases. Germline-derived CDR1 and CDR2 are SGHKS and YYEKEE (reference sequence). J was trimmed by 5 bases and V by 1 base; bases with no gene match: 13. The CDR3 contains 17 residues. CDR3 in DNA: TGTGCCAGCAGCTTGCCTGGGGTCGGCAGGGGGCGGACTGAAGCTTTCTTT. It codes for CASSLPGVGRGRTEAFF.

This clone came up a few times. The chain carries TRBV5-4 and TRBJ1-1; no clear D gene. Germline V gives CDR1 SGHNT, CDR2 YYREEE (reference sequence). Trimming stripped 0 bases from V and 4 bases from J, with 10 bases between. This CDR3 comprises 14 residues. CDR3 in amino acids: CASSLVGEGTEAFF. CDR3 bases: TGTGCCAGCAGCTTGGTTGGGGAGGGCACTGAAGCTTTCTTT.

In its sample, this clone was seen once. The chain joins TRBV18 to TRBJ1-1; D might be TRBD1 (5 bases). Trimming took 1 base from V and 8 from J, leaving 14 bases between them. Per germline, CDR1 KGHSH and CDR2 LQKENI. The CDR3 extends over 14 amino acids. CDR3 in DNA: TGTGCCAGCTCACCACAGGCAGGACATTCCGAAGCTTTCTTT. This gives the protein CASSPQAGHSEAFF.

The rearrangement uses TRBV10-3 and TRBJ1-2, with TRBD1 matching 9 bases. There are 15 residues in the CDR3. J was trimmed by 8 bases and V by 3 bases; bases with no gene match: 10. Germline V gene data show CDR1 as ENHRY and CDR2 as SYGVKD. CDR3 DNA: TGTGCCATCAGTGATCGGGACAGGGAATCCGACGGCTACACCTTC. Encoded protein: CAISDRDRESDGYTF.

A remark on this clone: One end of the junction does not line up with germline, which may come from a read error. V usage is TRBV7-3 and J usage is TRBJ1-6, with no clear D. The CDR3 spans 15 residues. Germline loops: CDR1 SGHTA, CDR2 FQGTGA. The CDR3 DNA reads TGTGCCAGCAGCTTAACCCCCTCCGATAATTCACCCCTCCACTTT. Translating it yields CASSLTPSDNSPLHF. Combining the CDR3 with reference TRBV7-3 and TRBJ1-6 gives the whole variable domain GAGVSQTPSNKVTEKGKYVELRCDPISGHTALYWYRQSLGQGPEFLIYFQGTGAADDSGLPNDRFFAVRPEGSVSTLKIQRTERGDSAVYLCASSLTPSDNSPLHFGNGTRLTVT.

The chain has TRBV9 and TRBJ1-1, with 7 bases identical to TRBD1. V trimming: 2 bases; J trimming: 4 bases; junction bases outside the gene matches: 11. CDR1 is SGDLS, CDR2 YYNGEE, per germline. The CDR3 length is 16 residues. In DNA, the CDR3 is TGTGCCAGCAGCGTGGGGACAGACATTTCGGGCACTGAAGCTTTCTTT. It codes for CASSVGTDISGTEAFF.

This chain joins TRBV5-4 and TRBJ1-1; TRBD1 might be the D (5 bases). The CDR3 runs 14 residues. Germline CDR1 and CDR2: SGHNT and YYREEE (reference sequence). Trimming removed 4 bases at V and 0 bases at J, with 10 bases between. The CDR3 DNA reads TGTGCCAGCAGCCTTGGGGGGGTGAACACTGAAGCTTTCTTT. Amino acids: CASSLGGVNTEAFF.